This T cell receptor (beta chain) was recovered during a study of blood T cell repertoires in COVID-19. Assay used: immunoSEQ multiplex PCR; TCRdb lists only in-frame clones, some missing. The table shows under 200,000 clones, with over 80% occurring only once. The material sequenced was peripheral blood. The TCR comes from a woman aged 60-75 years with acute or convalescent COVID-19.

The CDR3, as DNA: TGTGCCAGCAACATACAGGCTCTCGGAGAGACCCAGTACTTC. Amino acid sequence: CASNIQALGETQYF. The V and J genes are TRBV28 and TRBJ2-5; a weak D match, TRBD1 (5 bases). Per germline, CDR1 MDHEN and CDR2 SYDVKM. V shed 7 bases and J shed 4 bases, with 16 bases lying between them. The CDR3 contains 14 residues.